This TCR beta chain appears in the sequencing data of a study of CD4 T cells in relation to SARS-CoV-2 and coronaviruses. Study information: Two subjects were Hispanic; patients were roughly 8 males and a few females.

A word on this clone: Antigen unknown.

The germline V gene has CDR1 KGHSH and CDR2 LQKENI. Trimming took 4 bases from V and 6 from J, leaving 22 bases between them. This CDR3 has 16 residues. Findings and limits, study-wide: According to naive versus memory sequencing, detected responses are memory recall, not newly primed.

Method: immunoSEQ multiplex PCR; TCRdb's copy keeps in-frame clones and lacks some. The top ten hold over 3% of the sample, which has about 37,000 clones, 70% to 90% seen once. The material sequenced was memory CD4+ T cells from PBMCs. The J gene is TRBJ2-7, the V gene TRBV18, with D maybe TRBD2 (7 bases). The receptor's source is an adult with COVID-19. In DNA form, the CDR3 reads TGTGCCAGCTCACAAGGGGGACTACGGGTTCCCGGCGAGCAGTACTTC. Translation gives CASSQGGLRVPGEQYF.